This TCR beta chain is from a study of cytomegalovirus exposure and HLA in healthy donors. Study findings and constraints: In an earlier analysis, in around 590 donors, most V segments appeared productive either ~90% or ~30% of the time.

With respect to this clone: Its antigen is unidentified.

The primer mix had 60 Vbeta and 13 Jbeta primers. In the original workflow: A later analysis counted 65 million to 95 million unique TCR beta chains, around 11 million shared. Only in-frame clones appear in the TCRdb table, and some are missing; sequencing was by immunoSEQ multiplex PCR. The D gene and trimming were derived from the DNA, and the V and J assignments and clone size from that table. The repertoire holds around 36,000 clones, with just over 85% as singletons. The clonotype originates from a woman between 35 and 50 years old in good health and CMV-seropositive. The sequencing sample was made of PBMCs.

The CDR3 loop reads CASSLTGGHYGYTF. The CDR3 nucleotides read TGTGCCAGCAGTTTAACAGGGGGCCACTATGGCTACACCTTC. The chain combines TRBV27 with TRBJ1-2; 9 bases line up with TRBD1. The germline gives CDR1 MNHEY, CDR2 SMNVEV (reference sequence). Trimming cost V 2 bases and J 3 bases; bases outside gene matches: 1. This CDR3 contains 14 residues.